The sample holds one count of the clone carrying this T cell receptor (beta chain). Germline CDR1 reads SGHDT; CDR2 reads YYEEEE. CDR3 length: 12 amino acids. The V gene lost 4 bases and the J gene lost 3 bases, with 8 bases spanning the gap. These data belong to a study of blood T cell repertoires in COVID-19. Original methodology: The authors estimated nucleated cell counts from reference gene primer amplification. Using immunoSEQ multiplex PCR, the repertoire was profiled, and TCRdb retains in-frame clones only, with some absent. The D gene and trimming were derived from the DNA, and the V and J assignments and clone size from that table. Of 200,000 to 250,000 clones listed, over 80% are singletons. Two consecutive negative NP/OP PCR tests, clearance, or resolved symptoms defined Cohort 3 recovery.

The sequence came from a woman in her thirties or forties who had recovered from COVID-19. The genes are TRBV5-6 and TRBJ2-7; possible D gene TRBD1, 6 bases. Sequencing was performed on PBMCs or T cells enriched from blood (not recorded which). CDR3: CASSRDNYEQYF. The CDR3 nucleotides are TGTGCCAGCAGCCGGGACAACTACGAGCAGTACTTC.